This TCR beta chain was found in a study of T cell repertoires in cytomegalovirus infection. Study-level results: The study found HLA-C-restricted CMV-specific TCR beta clonotypes dominating the ex vivo response.

TCRdb reanalysed the reads using MiXCR and keeps one entry per CDR3 protein. The sample carries about 330,000 distinct CDR3 sequences, more than 8% recorded once. V lost 4 bases to trimming and J lost 7 bases; unmatched junction nucleotides: 3. This CDR3 comprises 13 residues. Germline CDR1 reads DFQATT; CDR2 reads SNEGSKA (reference sequence). This clonotype was seen ten or more times. Its specificity is not known. The chain is built from TRBV20-1 and TRBJ2-3, with 12 bases matching TRBD2. The sample taken for sequencing was PBMCs. The TCR comes from a human donor in good health (CMV status not recorded). Some clones in this sample may be carry-over from other donors' samples. The CDR3 reads CSATSGGANTQYF. The CDR3 nucleotides are TGCAGTGCTACTAGCGGGGGGGCCAATACGCAGTATTTT.